This TCR beta chain stems from a study of blood T cells in healthy people across ages. This clonotype has a single count. Primers used in a second PCR of about 7 to 12 cycles were a sample-barcoded 5' primer and a J-beta primer mix. From the 5' RACE reads, TCRdb called clonotypes with MiXCR, one entry per CDR3 protein. The data contain hundreds of thousands of distinct CDR3 sequences, under 70% of them seen just once; the ten biggest clones take up over 30%. There are 16 residues in the CDR3. From germline, CDR1 is DFQATT and CDR2 SNEGSKA (reference sequence). V lost 1 base to trimming and J lost 0 bases, with 15 bases between them.

The rearrangement joins TRBV20-1 to TRBJ1-1; D is ambiguous. Input material: blood. This TCR came from a man aged 60-69 years in good health. CDR3 loop: CSARGEGRPMNTEAFF. For the CDR3, the DNA is TGCAGTGCTAGAGGGGAGGGCAGGCCTATGAACACTGAAGCTTTCTTT.